Shown below are 29 T cell receptor beta chains from a single sample sequenced in a study of T cells in Graves' hyperthyroidism and ophthalmopathy. The TCR beta CDR3 regions underwent amplification using RNA transcripts as the source. HTBI primers were the set used in a first-round RT-PCR of the TCR CDR3. TCRdb recomputed calls from the multiplex PCR reads with MiXCR, one row per CDR3 protein. The profile shows about 520,000 distinct CDR3 sequences, roughly 24% of them singletons. Sequenced: blood. These TCRs come from a woman aged 25 to 39 with Graves' ophthalmopathy.

In this sample, this clonotype turned up many times. V and J are TRBV6-1 and TRBJ1-2, with D hard to call. V was clipped by 6 bases and J by 0 bases, with 8 bases between them. Germline CDR1 MNHNS, CDR2 SASEGT. CDR3 size: 13 residues. CDR3 residues: CASRQSPNYGYTF. CDR3 nucleotide sequence: TGTGCCAGCAGACAGAGCCCTAACTATGGCTACACCTTC.

The table lists this clonotype with many counts. The chain links TRBV7-2 to TRBJ2-7; D may correspond to TRBD1 or TRBD2 (5 bases each). Deletions cut 5 bases from V and 3 bases from J, with 14 bases between. The CDR3 has 14 residues. CDR1 is SGHTA and CDR2 is FQGNSA in the germline V gene. The chain's CDR3 is CASSTGAANYEQYF. The CDR3, as DNA: TGTGCCAGCAGCACCGGGGCAGCTAACTACGAGCAGTACTTC.

This clonotype was recorded at least ten times. The rearrangement joins TRBV12-3 or TRBV12-4 to TRBJ2-7; 9 nucleotides line up with TRBD2. This CDR3 spans 17 amino acids. V shed 5 bases, J shed 3 bases, and the junction held 14 bases outside the gene matches. The CDR3 region has the DNA TGTGCCAGCAGTCGCGTCTTCCTAGCGGGGAATTACTACGAGCAGTACTTC. Translated, it gives CASSRVFLAGNYYEQYF.

The DNA of the CDR3 is TGTGCCAGCAGTCCGGGAGGACAGGGTTACAATCAGCCCCAGCATTTT. It is translated as CASSPGGQGYNQPQHF. This chain links TRBV6-2 or TRBV6-3 with TRBJ1-5, with 8 bases fitting TRBD1. This CDR3 is built from 16 residues. V dropped 5 bases and J dropped 3; count of bases not matched to a gene: 9. Germline V lookup: CDR1 MNHEY, CDR2 SVGEGT.

The chain has TRBV6-1 and TRBJ1-2; no clear D gene. Between the trimmed V and J ends, which lost 5 bases and 0 bases, there was a span of 16 bases. This CDR3 region has 16 residues. Germline CDR1 and CDR2: MNHNS and SASEGT. The DNA for the CDR3 is TGTGCCAGCAGTCCCGGGCGGCTTATTACTAACTATGGCTACACCTTC. It codes for CASSPGRLITNYGYTF.

This clonotype was counted many times. The chain is built from TRBV29-1 and TRBJ2-7, with 11 nucleotides matching TRBD1. CDR1 and CDR2 from the germline V gene are SQVTM and ANQGSEA. V trimming: 6 bases; J trimming: 3 bases; junction bases outside the gene matches: 1. The CDR3 extends over 12 amino acids. CDR3 sequence reads: CSVGTGGYEQYF. The CDR3 coding sequence is TGCAGCGTCGGGACAGGGGGCTACGAGCAGTACTTC.

This clonotype showed up just a few times. The chain links TRBV28 to TRBJ2-7; the D is unclear. Germline CDR1 is MDHEN and CDR2 is SYDVKM. Trimming removed 6 bases from V and 2 bases from J, with 11 bases in between. This CDR3 contains 13 residues. In DNA form, the CDR3 reads TGTGCCAGCAGCCCCTCGGATGCCTACGAGCAGTACTTC. This translates into CASSPSDAYEQYF.

This clonotype was observed many times. Here the CDR3 reads CASSEFPRGGRAGETQYF. The CDR3 coding sequence is TGTGCCAGCAGTGAATTCCCCAGGGGGGGGAGGGCAGGAGAGACCCAGTACTTC. The gene calls are TRBV6-1 and TRBJ2-5; the D call may be TRBD1 or TRBD2 (7 bases each). Between the trimmed V and J ends, which lost 2 bases and 4 bases, there was a span of 23 bases. The CDR3 covers 18 residues. Germline assignment: CDR1 MNHNS and CDR2 SASEGT.

Many counts were recorded for this clonotype. The rearrangement joins TRBV5-1 to TRBJ2-7; D possibly corresponds to TRBD1 (5 bases). Per the germline V gene, CDR1 is SGHRS and CDR2 is YFSETQ. This CDR3 has 14 residues. Trimming removed 0 bases at V and 2 bases at J, with 9 bases between. The CDR3 here is CASSLGPGTYEQYF. In DNA, the CDR3 is TGCGCCAGCAGCTTGGGGCCAGGGACCTACGAGCAGTACTTC.

This clonotype was recorded many times. This rearrangement joins TRBV2 to TRBJ1-5, with no clear D. V was pared by 4 bases and J by 0 bases, with 10 bases between. The germline V gene encodes CDR1 SNHLY and CDR2 FYNNEI. The CDR3 is 15 residues long. CDR3 in DNA: TGTGCCAGCAGTGGCACAGAGTTTAGCAATCAGCCCCAGCATTTT. Encoded protein: CASSGTEFSNQPQHF.

This clonotype has ten or more counts. J is TRBJ2-3 and V is TRBV5-1; 7 bases map to TRBD1. The CDR3 contains 15 residues. Trimming removed 2 bases from V and 0 bases from J; junction bases left unmatched: 3. CDR1 is SGHRS, CDR2 YFSETQ, per germline. CDR3 sequence: CASSFPGQSTDTQYF. The CDR3 bases are TGCGCCAGCAGCTTCCCGGGACAGAGCACAGATACGCAGTATTTT. Full variable domain (rest looked up from reference TRBV5-1 and TRBJ2-3): KAGVTQTPRYLIKTRGQQVTLSCSPISGHRSVSWYQQTPGQGLQFLFEYFSETQRNKGNFPGRFSGRQFSNSRSEMNVSTLELGDSALYLCASSFPGQSTDTQYFGPGTRLTVL.

This clonotype was detected ten times or more. The chain is built from TRBV6-5 and TRBJ2-5, with TRBD2 as a possible D gene (5 bases). The germline CDR1 and CDR2 sequences are MNHEY and SVGAGI. V shed 2 bases and J shed 5 bases, with 12 bases lying between them. This CDR3 has 14 residues. Written as DNA, the CDR3 is TGTGCCAGCAGTTACAGCCTCGGCGGGGAGACCCAGTACTTC. Residues: CASSYSLGGETQYF.

This clonotype was observed a handful of times. The chain recombines TRBV3-1 with TRBJ1-2; no clear D gene. V shed 0 bases and J shed 11 bases, with 10 bases lying between them. Germline assignment: CDR1 LGHDT and CDR2 YNNKEL (reference sequence). The CDR3 runs 12 residues. Written as DNA, the CDR3 is TGTGCCAGCAGCCAAGAAACGGCTCCTTACACCTTC. Encoded protein: CASSQETAPYTF.

This clonotype was recorded many times. The J gene is TRBJ2-7, the V gene TRBV6-2 or TRBV6-3; TRBD1 agrees at 9 bases. Germline CDR1 and CDR2: MNHEY and SVGEGT. The CDR3 is 14 amino acids. Trimming cost V 6 bases and J 4 bases; bases outside gene matches: 7. CDR3 nucleotides: TGTGCCAGCAGACCCGGGACAGGGCTGTACGAGCAGTACTTC. Protein sequence: CASRPGTGLYEQYF.

This chain uses TRBV20-1 with TRBJ1-1; D is possibly TRBD1 (6 bases). The V and J ends lost 0 bases and 5 bases respectively, with 10 bases between them. The CDR3 has 13 residues. Per germline, CDR1 DFQATT and CDR2 SNEGSKA (reference sequence). The CDR3 region is CSARDYRETEAFF. The CDR3 coding sequence is TGCAGTGCTAGAGATTACAGGGAAACTGAAGCTTTCTTT.

This clonotype was recorded at least ten times. The chain links TRBV28 to TRBJ2-7; D remains unclear. CDR1 and CDR2 (germline): MDHEN, SYDVKM. The V and J ends lost 1 base and 0 bases respectively, with 4 bases between them. There are 13 residues in the CDR3. CDR3 in DNA: TGTGCCAGCAGTTTATACAGCTCCTACGAGCAGTACTTC. Its protein product is CASSLYSSYEQYF. Combining the CDR3 with reference TRBV28 and TRBJ2-7 gives the whole variable domain DVKVTQSSRYLVKRTGEKVFLECVQDMDHENMFWYRQDPGLGLRLIYFSYDVKMKEKGDIPEGYSVSREKKERFSLILESASTNQTSMYLCASSLYSSYEQYFGPGTRLTVT.

This chain's CDR3 is CASSYSTPPLRTEAFF. The DNA of the CDR3 is TGTGCCAGCAGTTACTCGACCCCACCACTAAGGACTGAAGCTTTCTTT. The chain uses TRBV6-2 or TRBV6-3 and TRBJ1-1; unclear D gene. This CDR3 spans 16 amino acids. V was clipped by 0 bases and J by 5 bases, with 16 bases between them. Per germline, CDR1 MNHEY and CDR2 SVGEGT.

This clonotype was observed at least ten times. This chain links TRBV10-3 with TRBJ2-5; D call uncertain. CDR3 length: 13 amino acids. The germline V and J ends were trimmed by 0 bases and 10 bases, with 12 bases remaining between them. Germline V gene sequence: CDR1 ENHRY, CDR2 SYGVKD. The CDR3 DNA is TGTGCCATCAGTGAGTCGACTGCGCTGATCCAGTACTTC. Protein product: CAISESTALIQYF.

This clonotype was observed at least ten times. The V call is TRBV9, the J call TRBJ1-5; a weak D match, TRBD1 (5 bases). V shed 2 bases and J shed 2 bases, with 11 bases lying between them. Looked up from germline, CDR1 is SGDLS and CDR2 is YYNGEE. The CDR3 spans 15 residues. The CDR3 reads CASSVSGERNQPQHF. CDR3 bases: TGTGCCAGCAGCGTGTCGGGGGAACGCAATCAGCCCCAGCATTTT. Full variable domain (outside the CDR3, taken from reference TRBV9 and TRBJ1-5): DSGVTQTPKHLITATGQRVTLRCSPRSGDLSVYWYQQSLDQGLQFLIQYYNGEERAKGNILERFSAQQFPDLHSELNLSSLELGDSALYFCASSVSGERNQPQHFGDGTRLSIL.

This clonotype was observed at least ten times. The V gene is TRBV20-1, the J gene TRBJ1-2, with 8 positions matching TRBD1. From germline, CDR1 is DFQATT and CDR2 SNEGSKA (reference sequence). The CDR3 covers 13 residues. The J segment lost 3 bases and the V segment lost 5 bases, leaving 5 bases of the junction unmatched. This CDR3 is CSAPTGVDYGYTF. DNA for the CDR3: TGCAGTGCTCCGACAGGGGTGGACTATGGCTACACCTTC.

This clonotype was recorded at least ten times. The chain recombines TRBV12-3 or TRBV12-4 with TRBJ2-2; D might be TRBD1 or TRBD2, each matching 5 bases. The CDR3 covers 16 residues. V was pared by 8 bases and J by 4 bases, with 20 bases between. The CDR3 nucleotides read TGTGCCAGCTGGTTGCGTGAGAGGGGTCGCACCGGGGAGCTGTTTTTT. This encodes CASWLRERGRTGELFF.

Worth noting for this clonotype: A read error may be the cause here, since a much bigger clone is one base away. The rearrangement joins TRBV20-1 to TRBJ2-4; D perhaps matches TRBD2 (6 bases). This CDR3 contains 16 residues. Germline-derived CDR1 and CDR2 are DFQATT and SNEGSKA (reference sequence). CDR3 nucleotide sequence: TGCAGTGCTAGGCCCGGGACTGTGAGAGCCAAAAACATGCAGTACTTC. Translated: CSARPGTVRAKNMQYF.

This clonotype was recorded at least ten times. The chain joins TRBV4-3 to TRBJ2-7, with 11 bases that match TRBD2. The length of the CDR3 is 16 residues. With 1 base clipped from V and 7 bases from J, the junction kept 9 bases outside the gene matches. Germline V lookup: CDR1 LGHNA, CDR2 YSLEER. DNA for the CDR3: TGCGCCAGCAGCCAAGTGTTAGCGGGGGGGCCAGGAGAGCAGTACTTC. This gives the protein CASSQVLAGGPGEQYF.

This clonotype was detected ten times or more. The gene calls are TRBV19 and TRBJ1-2, with TRBD1 matching over 7 bases. The V gene end was trimmed by 2 bases and the J gene end by 5 bases; junction bases not matched to a gene: 5. This CDR3 spans 14 amino acids. The germline gives CDR1 LNHDA, CDR2 SQIVND (reference sequence). The DNA of the CDR3 is TGTGCCAGTAGTATATGGGGGACAGCATATGGCTACACCTTC. This sequence encodes CASSIWGTAYGYTF.

In this sample, this clonotype turned up many times. The chain is built from TRBV5-1 and TRBJ2-7, with 9 positions matching TRBD1. J gave up 5 bases and V 8 bases, and 5 bases lay outside the gene matches. CDR1 is SGHRS and CDR2 is YFSETQ in the germline V gene. The CDR3 consists of 12 residues. Here the CDR3 reads CASNRGPNEQYF. In nucleotides, the CDR3 is TGCGCCAGTAACAGGGGGCCCAACGAGCAGTACTTC.

This clonotype was observed at least ten times. The V and J genes are TRBV28 and TRBJ1-1, with D unclear. V was shortened by 2 bases and J by 3 bases, with 4 bases between the two germline ends. The length of the CDR3 is 12 residues. Germline assignment: CDR1 MDHEN and CDR2 SYDVKM. CDR3 in DNA: TGTGCCAGCAGTTTAACATACACTGAAGCTTTCTTT. Residues: CASSLTYTEAFF.

This chain uses TRBV2 with TRBJ1-1; 7 positions agree with TRBD1. Losses at the gene ends were 4 bases for V and 7 bases for J; bases not matched to a gene: 18. The CDR3 totals 17 residues. Germline assignment: CDR1 SNHLY and CDR2 FYNNEI. As DNA, the CDR3 is TGTGCCAGCAGTGTGCCCCAATTCTGGACAGGCGAAAATGAAGCTTTCTTT. Its translation: CASSVPQFWTGENEAFF.

This clonotype was observed a few times. This chain joins TRBV7-9 and TRBJ1-2; no clear D gene. The CDR3 has 12 amino acids. V was pared by 1 base and J by 4 bases, with 4 bases between. Germline V gene sequence: CDR1 SEHNR, CDR2 FQNEAQ (reference sequence). The CDR3 DNA follows: TGTGCCAGCAGCTTAGTGGTCTATGGCTACACCTTC. Its protein is CASSLVVYGYTF.

This clonotype came up many times. The V and J genes are TRBV6-2 or TRBV6-3 and TRBJ2-7; unclear D gene. Germline V gives CDR1 MNHEY, CDR2 SVGEGT. This CDR3 contains 14 residues. V was trimmed by 8 bases and J by 3 bases, leaving 17 bases between them. DNA for the CDR3: TGTGCCAGCCTTAAGTCGGCGATCCACTACGAGCAGTACTTC. This gives the protein CASLKSAIHYEQYF.